Below are 28 T cell receptor beta chains sequenced from a single sample in a study of T cells after yellow fever vaccination. TCRdb used MiXCR to reprocess the 5' RACE reads, holding one entry per CDR3 protein. Of about 310,000 distinct CDR3 sequences listed, around 4% are singletons. Sample: PBMCs, taken on the day of the yellow fever booster vaccination. The receptors originated from a man between 18 and 29 years old who received the YFV17D yellow fever vaccine.

Ten or more counts support this clonotype. V usage is TRBV18 and J usage is TRBJ2-2; maybe TRBD2 (7 bases). The germline V and J ends were trimmed by 6 bases and 4 bases, with 18 bases remaining between them. Germline CDR1 reads KGHSH; CDR2 reads LQKENI. The CDR3 sequence is 16 residues long. The CDR3 is CASSWIGGQGTGELFF. Written as DNA, the CDR3 is TGTGCCAGCTCTTGGATCGGGGGGCAAGGCACCGGGGAGCTGTTTTTT.

This clonotype has only a few counts. The genes are TRBV7-6 and TRBJ1-1, with 7 bases lining up with TRBD1. Trimming removed 2 bases from V and 7 bases from J; junction bases left unmatched: 1. Germline V gene lookup returns CDR1 SGHVS and CDR2 FNYEAQ. The CDR3 is 12 amino acids. CDR3 residues: CASSLWDSEAFF. CDR3 sequence (DNA): TGTGCCAGCAGCTTATGGGACAGTGAAGCTTTCTTT.

The table lists this clonotype with many counts. This rearrangement joins TRBV5-6 to TRBJ2-1; the D call may be TRBD1 or TRBD2 (5 bases each). In germline, CDR1 is SGHDT, CDR2 YYEEEE. Trimming shortened V by 2 bases and J by 0 bases, and 15 bases separated the two germline ends. This CDR3 comprises 17 residues. CDR3 sequence (DNA): TGTGCCAGCAGCTTTAGAGGGGCCCTGAGCTCCTACAATGAGCAGTTCTTC. Amino acid sequence: CASSFRGALSSYNEQFF.

The chain employs TRBV13 and TRBJ2-1; 10 nucleotides agree with TRBD2. The CDR3 length is 17 residues. Germline V lookup: CDR1 PRHDT, CDR2 FYEKMQ (reference sequence). The V gene end was trimmed by 7 bases and the J gene end by 4 bases; junction bases not matched to a gene: 13. The CDR3 nucleotides read TGTGCCAGCATTCCGCTAGCGGGGGAAAAAGGGTACAATGAGCAGTTCTTC. Translated: CASIPLAGEKGYNEQFF.

The table lists this clonotype with many counts. The chain recombines TRBV6-2 or TRBV6-3 with TRBJ1-2, with 7 bases identical to TRBD1. Germline lookup yields CDR1 MNHEY and CDR2 SVGEGT. The CDR3 contains 15 residues. V dropped 4 bases and J dropped 8; count of bases not matched to a gene: 13. In DNA, the CDR3 is TGTGCCAGCAGTTCCCCCCCGACAGGGCCGCTGGGCTACACCTTC. It yields the protein CASSSPPTGPLGYTF.

This clonotype was seen more than once but under ten times. J is TRBJ1-5 and V is TRBV4-3, with D perhaps TRBD1 (5 bases). Germline CDR1 LGHNA, CDR2 YSLEER. The CDR3 spans 14 residues. Trimming pared 1 base from V and 5 bases from J, leaving 9 bases between. Written as DNA, the CDR3 is TGCGCCAGCAGCCAAGGGGCAGGGTATCAGCCCCAGCATTTT. It specifies CASSQGAGYQPQHF.

The table lists this clonotype with many counts. This chain connects TRBV30 to TRBJ2-1, with a possible D match to TRBD2 (5 bases). Looked up from germline, CDR1 is GTSNPN and CDR2 is SVGIG (reference sequence). This CDR3 is built from 13 residues. V lost 0 bases and J lost 10, with 13 bases in between. The CDR3 DNA reads TGTGCCTGGAGTGTAATCGGGGAAGGAGAGCAGTTCTTC. It encodes CAWSVIGEGEQFF.

The sample holds a few counts of this clonotype. This sequence joins TRBV12-3 or TRBV12-4 and TRBJ2-3; D is undetermined. There are 12 residues in the CDR3. The V end lost 6 bases, the J end lost 5 bases, and 9 bases lay between the germline ends. The CDR3 reads CASRLKLDTQYF. The CDR3 region has the DNA TGTGCCAGCAGACTTAAGCTAGATACGCAGTATTTT.

The rearrangement links TRBV7-2 to TRBJ2-3; 13 bases match TRBD2. This CDR3 is 16 amino acids long. V was pared by 3 bases and J by 7 bases, with 7 bases of the junction left unmatched. Germline V gene sequence: CDR1 SGHTA, CDR2 FQGNSA. The CDR3 protein is CASSFGTSGILYTQYF. The CDR3 nucleotides read TGTGCCAGCAGCTTCGGGACTAGCGGGATTCTTTATACGCAGTATTTT.

V and J are TRBV2 and TRBJ2-7, with TRBD1 matching 9 bases. This CDR3 has 14 residues. V dropped 6 bases and J dropped 8; count of bases not matched to a gene: 11. Looked up from germline, CDR1 is SNHLY and CDR2 is FYNNEI. CDR3 in DNA: TGTGCCAGCAGCGCCGGGACAGGGACTACGAAGCAGTACTTC. This translates into CASSAGTGTTKQYF.

This clonotype appeared many times. V usage is TRBV7-2 and J usage is TRBJ1-5, with a tentative D call TRBD1 (5 bases). Germline V lookup: CDR1 SGHTA, CDR2 FQGNSA. Trimming removed 2 bases at V and 7 bases at J, with 9 bases between. This CDR3 is 13 amino acids long. The CDR3 here is CASSLRGDQPQHF. CDR3 DNA: TGTGCCAGCAGCTTACGGGGGGACCAGCCCCAGCATTTT.

The rearrangement links TRBV29-1 to TRBJ2-5; D is ambiguous. Looked up from germline, CDR1 is SQVTM and CDR2 is ANQGSEA. The germline V and J ends were trimmed by 1 base and 1 base, with 13 bases remaining between them. The CDR3 covers 15 residues. The CDR3, as DNA: TGCAGCGTTGAAGGTCTCCCTCCCATCCAAGAGACCCAGTACTTC. This translates into CSVEGLPPIQETQYF.

This clonotype occurred many times. The V gene is TRBV29-1, the J gene TRBJ2-1; D is unresolved. Trimming took off 4 bases at V and 10 bases at J, with 8 bases between the two ends. CDR1 and CDR2 (germline): SQVTM, ANQGSEA. This CDR3 region has 10 residues. CDR3 sequence: CSVGWREQFF. The CDR3 DNA sequence: TGCAGCGTTGGGTGGAGAGAGCAGTTCTTC.

V gene TRBV7-2 combines with J gene TRBJ1-5; D call uncertain. CDR1 and CDR2 from the germline V gene are SGHTA and FQGNSA. V was trimmed by 2 bases and J by 7 bases, leaving 9 bases between them. The CDR3 runs to 13 residues. The CDR3 bases are TGTGCCAGCAGCTTACGCCTGGCCCAGCCCCAGCATTTT. It specifies CASSLRLAQPQHF.

A few counts support this clonotype. The chain employs TRBV4-1 and TRBJ1-1, with 8 bases that match TRBD1. Germline CDR1 MGHRA, CDR2 YSYEKL. V shed 6 bases, J shed 3 bases, and the junction held 3 bases outside the gene matches. This CDR3 has 13 residues. DNA of the CDR3: TGCGCCAGCAGTTACAGGGGGTACACTGAAGCTTTCTTT. Protein sequence: CASSYRGYTEAFF.

This clonotype was counted at least ten times. The rearrangement links TRBV6-6 to TRBJ2-1; 14 bases line up with TRBD2. The V gene end was trimmed by 4 bases and the J gene end by 9 bases; junction bases not matched to a gene: 14. CDR3 length equals 18 residues. CDR1 MNHNY and CDR2 SVGAGI come from the germline V gene (reference sequence). CDR3 sequence: CASSSTVLTSGGAGEQFF. The CDR3 bases are TGTGCCAGCAGTTCGACCGTTCTGACTAGCGGGGGGGCCGGTGAGCAGTTCTTC.

Many counts were recorded for this clonotype. This chain links TRBV4-1 with TRBJ1-6; D is unclear. V lost 3 bases, J lost 10 bases, and 10 bases lay in between. This CDR3 contains 13 residues. Germline V lookup: CDR1 MGHRA, CDR2 YSYEKL. CDR3 nucleotide sequence: TGCGCCAGCAGCCAGGCGGATGGATCACCCCTCCACTTT. Translation gives CASSQADGSPLHF.

This clonotype was seen ten or more times. The chain is built from TRBV27 and TRBJ1-5; D uncertain. This CDR3 comprises 13 residues. Germline CDR1 reads MNHEY; CDR2 reads SMNVEV (reference sequence). Trimming pared 5 bases from V and 4 bases from J, leaving 9 bases between. The CDR3 loop reads CASSPPGNQPQHF. CDR3 bases: TGTGCCAGCAGTCCCCCCGGAAATCAGCCCCAGCATTTT.

The chain combines TRBV7-6 with TRBJ1-1; D not resolved. V gave up 2 bases and J gave up 4 bases, with 11 bases separating them. Germline values: CDR1 SGHVS, CDR2 FNYEAQ. The CDR3 extends over 14 amino acids. The CDR3 reads CASSLQEEVTEAFF. Written as DNA, the CDR3 is TGTGCCAGCAGCTTACAGGAGGAGGTCACTGAAGCTTTCTTT.

This clonotype was seen at least ten times. The CDR3 here is CSGRGGAETQYF. In nucleotides, the CDR3 is TGCAGTGGGAGAGGAGGGGCAGAGACCCAGTACTTC. This chain links TRBV20-1 with TRBJ2-5, with D tentatively TRBD2 (6 bases). The V end was cut by 7 bases, the J end by 4 bases, with 13 bases between. The CDR3 contains 12 residues. The germline CDR1 and CDR2 sequences are DFQATT and SNEGSKA (reference sequence).

This clonotype came up a few times. The rearrangement joins TRBV2 to TRBJ2-5, with a tentative D call TRBD1 (5 bases). CDR1 and CDR2 (germline): SNHLY, FYNNEI. The CDR3 contains 15 residues. The V and J ends lost 1 base and 3 bases respectively, with 12 bases between them. The DNA of the CDR3 is TGTGCCAGCAGTGAAGGGCAGGGAAGGGAAGAGACCCAGTACTTC. This codes for CASSEGQGREETQYF. The full variable domain, its missing parts supplied by reference TRBV2 and TRBJ2-5, is EPEVTQTPSHQVTQMGQEVILRCVPISNHLYFYWYRQILGQKVEFLVSFYNNEISEKSEIFDDQFSVERPDGSNFTLKIRSTKLEDSAMYFCASSEGQGREETQYFGPGTRLLVL.

This clonotype was seen a few times. The V and J genes are TRBV2 and TRBJ2-6; the match to TRBD2 covers 8 bases. This CDR3 is 17 amino acids long. V was pared by 2 bases and J by 0 bases, with 3 bases of the junction left unmatched. Germline V gene data show CDR1 as SNHLY and CDR2 as FYNNEI. The CDR3 loop reads CASSEIAGTSGANVLTF. CDR3 coding DNA: TGTGCCAGCAGTGAAATAGCGGGAACCTCTGGGGCCAACGTCCTGACTTTC.

There are many counts of this clonotype. The chain recombines TRBV7-9 with TRBJ2-7; D possibly uses TRBD1 or TRBD2 (6 bases each). V shed 5 bases and J shed 7 bases, with 18 bases lying between them. This CDR3 has 14 residues. Germline V CDR1 and CDR2: SEHNR, FQNEAQ (reference sequence). The CDR3: CASSREGGIGEQYV. For the CDR3, the DNA is TGTGCCAGCAGCCGCGAAGGGGGGATAGGGGAGCAGTACGTC.

This clonotype was detected a few times. V is TRBV7-2 and J is TRBJ1-1; no definite D call. The V end lost 3 bases, the J end lost 5 bases, and 10 bases lay between the germline ends. The CDR3 loop spans 13 amino acids. The germline V gene has CDR1 SGHTA and CDR2 FQGNSA. CDR3 sequence reads: CASSFWDGTEAFF. The CDR3 DNA is TGTGCCAGCAGCTTCTGGGATGGGACTGAAGCTTTCTTT.

This clonotype was detected many times. This rearrangement joins TRBV19 to TRBJ2-1; D assignment may be TRBD1 or TRBD2 (5 bases each). The V gene's germline CDR1 is LNHDA and CDR2 SQIVND (reference sequence). This CDR3 is 16 amino acids long. Trimming removed 1 base from V and 2 bases from J, with 12 bases in between. CDR3 nucleotide sequence: TGTGCCAGTAGTATAGCCGGGGTGGGGCCCTACAATGAGCAGTTCTTC. This gives the protein CASSIAGVGPYNEQFF.

This clonotype was seen many times. The V call is TRBV23-1, the J call TRBJ2-2; D may be TRBD1 (5 bases). TRBV23-1 is given ORF status, its function remaining uncertain. Trimming cost V 0 bases and J 2 bases, with 10 bases left between them. The CDR3 sequence is 16 residues long. This chain's CDR3 is CASSQSGQVNTGELFF. The CDR3 DNA sequence: TGCGCCAGCAGTCAATCGGGGCAGGTCAACACCGGGGAGCTGTTTTTT.

In this sample, this clonotype turned up many times. V and J are TRBV7-2 and TRBJ2-7, with D perhaps TRBD1 or TRBD2 (6 bases each). Germline CDR1 SGHTA, CDR2 FQGNSA. This CDR3 has 13 residues. V was pared by 4 bases and J by 3 bases, with 10 bases between. The CDR3 DNA sequence: TGTGCCAGCAGCTACAGGGAGGACTACGAGCAGTACTTC. It translates to CASSYREDYEQYF.

This clonotype was seen repeatedly, ten times or more. This chain links TRBV12-3 or TRBV12-4 with TRBJ2-3; 8 bases match TRBD1. The CDR3 runs to 15 residues. Unmatched junction bases numbered 13, after V lost 6 bases and J lost 8 bases. The CDR3 protein is CASRRLTGAPGTQYF. As DNA, the CDR3 is TGTGCCAGCAGGAGACTGACAGGGGCCCCTGGTACGCAGTATTTT.